This entry features one T cell receptor (beta chain) sequence. What it binds is not known. Only in-frame clones appear in the TCRdb table, and some are missing; sequencing was by immunoSEQ multiplex PCR. The repertoire has around 40,000 clones, around 80% of them found once; the top ten carry about 16%. The data originate from a study of PD-L1 blockade in urothelial cancer. Study results and caveats: Expansion of tumor-associated blood clones at 3 weeks was greater in durable-benefit patients.

With V trimmed by 4 bases and J by 6 bases, 6 bases remained unmatched. This CDR3 is 14 amino acids long. The germline gives CDR1 SGHRS, CDR2 YFSETQ. The chain combines TRBV5-1 with TRBJ1-5; 8 positions agree with TRBD1. The sequencing used PBMCs, collected around atezolizumab (anti-PD-L1) treatment. The sequence was collected from a man aged 60 to 75 with urothelial cancer. The CDR3 DNA reads as TGCGCCAGCAGCCCGACAGGGGTTGGTCAGCCCCAGCATTTT. It yields the protein CASSPTGVGQPQHF.